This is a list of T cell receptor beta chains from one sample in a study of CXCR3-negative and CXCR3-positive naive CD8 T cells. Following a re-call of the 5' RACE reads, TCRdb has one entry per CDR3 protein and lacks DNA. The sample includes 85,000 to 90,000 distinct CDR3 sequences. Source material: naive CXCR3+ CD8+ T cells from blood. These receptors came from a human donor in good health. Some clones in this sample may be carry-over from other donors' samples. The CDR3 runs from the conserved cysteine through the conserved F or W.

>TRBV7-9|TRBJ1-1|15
CASRQPGQTNTEAFF
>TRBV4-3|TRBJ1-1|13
CASSQVGRTEAFF
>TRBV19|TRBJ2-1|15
CASSMGQGAYNEQFF
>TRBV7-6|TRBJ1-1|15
CASSLTWTGDNEAFF
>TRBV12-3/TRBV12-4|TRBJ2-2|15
CASNDASGAMGELFF
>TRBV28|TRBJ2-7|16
CASSFNRDRGTYEQYF
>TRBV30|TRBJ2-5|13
CAWRRDRGETQYF
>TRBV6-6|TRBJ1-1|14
CASSYEGLNTEAFF
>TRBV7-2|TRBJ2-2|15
CASSFFPGSGGELFF
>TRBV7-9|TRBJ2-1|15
CASSAGTGGGNEQFF
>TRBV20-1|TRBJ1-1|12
CSAKSGDTEAFF
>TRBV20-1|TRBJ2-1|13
CSAGRPDPREQFF
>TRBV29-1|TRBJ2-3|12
CSVEVARPGLYF
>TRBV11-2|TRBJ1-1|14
CASSYRWDTSEAFF
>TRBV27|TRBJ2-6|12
CASSRTPDVLTF
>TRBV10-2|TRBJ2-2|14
CASSDGYNTGELFF
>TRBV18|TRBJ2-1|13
CASSPWPNYEQFF
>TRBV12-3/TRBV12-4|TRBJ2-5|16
CASSSTGTGGSETQYF
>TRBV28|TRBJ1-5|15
CASSQTGNSNQPQHF
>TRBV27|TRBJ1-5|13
CASSQGFRQPQHF
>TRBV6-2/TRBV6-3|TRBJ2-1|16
CASTGLAGGHYNEQFF
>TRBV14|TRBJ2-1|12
CASSQGSREQFF
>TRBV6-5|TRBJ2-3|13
CASSYSIEDTQYF
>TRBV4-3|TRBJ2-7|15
CASSQAALTSYEQYF
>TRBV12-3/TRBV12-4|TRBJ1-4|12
CASSLGGEKLFF
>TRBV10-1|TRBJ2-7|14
CASSGDRGTYEQYF
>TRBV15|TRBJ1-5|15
CATSRDLRAHQPQHF
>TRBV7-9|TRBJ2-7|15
CASSFSGRASYEQYF
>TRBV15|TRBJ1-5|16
CATSYSGAGGREPQHF
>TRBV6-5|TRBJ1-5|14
CASSYRGGNQPQHF